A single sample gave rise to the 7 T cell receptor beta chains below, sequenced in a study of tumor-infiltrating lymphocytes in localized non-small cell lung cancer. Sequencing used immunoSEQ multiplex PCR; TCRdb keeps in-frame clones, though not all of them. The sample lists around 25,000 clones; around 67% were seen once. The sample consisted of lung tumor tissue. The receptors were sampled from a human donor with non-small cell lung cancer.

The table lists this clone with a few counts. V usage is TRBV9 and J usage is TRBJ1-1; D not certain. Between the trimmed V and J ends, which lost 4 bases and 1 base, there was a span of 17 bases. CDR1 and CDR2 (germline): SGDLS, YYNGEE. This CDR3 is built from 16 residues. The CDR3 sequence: CASSSWGEGRNTEAFF. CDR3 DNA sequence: TGTGCCAGCAGCTCCTGGGGTGAAGGGAGGAACACTGAAGCTTTCTTT.

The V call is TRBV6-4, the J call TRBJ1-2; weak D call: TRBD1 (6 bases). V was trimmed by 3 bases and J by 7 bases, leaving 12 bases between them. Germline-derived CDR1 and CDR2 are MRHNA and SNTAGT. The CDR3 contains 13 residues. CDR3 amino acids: CASSEARGSGYTF. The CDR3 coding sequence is TGTGCCAGCAGTGAAGCCAGGGGTAGTGGCTACACCTTC.

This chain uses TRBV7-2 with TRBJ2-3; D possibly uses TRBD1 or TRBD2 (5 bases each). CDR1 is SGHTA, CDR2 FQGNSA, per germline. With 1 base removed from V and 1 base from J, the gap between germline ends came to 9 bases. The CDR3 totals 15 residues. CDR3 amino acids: CASSLGLGGTDTQYF. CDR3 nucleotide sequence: TGTGCCAGCAGCTTAGGTTTGGGGGGCACAGATACGCAGTATTTT.

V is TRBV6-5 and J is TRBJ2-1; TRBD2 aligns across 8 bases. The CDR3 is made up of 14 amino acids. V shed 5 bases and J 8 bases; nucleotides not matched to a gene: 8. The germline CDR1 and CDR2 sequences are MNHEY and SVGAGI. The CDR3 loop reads CASSKRGPRDEQFF. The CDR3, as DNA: TGTGCCAGCAGTAAGCGGGGGCCTAGGGATGAGCAGTTCTTC.

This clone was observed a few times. The CDR3, as DNA: TGTGCCAGCAGCCCCTGGGCAAACACTAATGAAAAACTGTTTTTT. This sequence encodes CASSPWANTNEKLFF. The genes are TRBV7-9 and TRBJ1-4; D unclear. This CDR3 contains 15 residues. CDR1 SEHNR and CDR2 FQNEAQ come from the germline V gene (reference sequence). Trimming removed 5 bases from V and 2 bases from J, with 12 bases in between.

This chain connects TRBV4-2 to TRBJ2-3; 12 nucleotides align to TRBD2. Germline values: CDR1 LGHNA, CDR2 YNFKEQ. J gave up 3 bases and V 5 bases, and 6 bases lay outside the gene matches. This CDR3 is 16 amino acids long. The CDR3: CASSNLAGGPTDTQYF. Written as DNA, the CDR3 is TGTGCCAGCAGCAACCTAGCGGGGGGGCCGACAGATACGCAGTATTTT.

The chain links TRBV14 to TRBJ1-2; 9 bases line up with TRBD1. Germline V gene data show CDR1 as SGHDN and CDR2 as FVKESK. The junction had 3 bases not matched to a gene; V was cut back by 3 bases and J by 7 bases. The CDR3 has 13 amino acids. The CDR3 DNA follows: TGTGCCAGCAGCCAGTACAGGGGGCTTGGCTACACCTTC. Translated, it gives CASSQYRGLGYTF.